This T cell receptor beta chain was recorded in a study of cytomegalovirus exposure and HLA in healthy donors. Study-level findings and limits: In most subjects, TCR beta sequences reportedly gave accurate predictions of HLA-A and HLA-B alleles. Donors were assumed by presence/absence analyses to have roughly uniform sequencing depth. Solely CMV serostatus was available to characterize immune exposure.

Donors had nominal health at sampling but likely had unrecorded immune exposures. Concerning this clone: Its antigen is not known.

With 60 Vbeta and 13 Jbeta primers, the PCR was carried out. TCRdb's copy holds only in-frame clones and misses some; the assay was immunoSEQ multiplex PCR. Of approximately 75,000 clones in the sample, roughly 80% were seen once. Germline V gene sequence: CDR1 MNHEY, CDR2 SMNVEV (reference sequence). With 1 base removed from V and 1 base from J, the gap between germline ends came to 13 bases. The CDR3 consists of 16 residues. This sequence joins TRBV27 and TRBJ1-2; D possibly corresponds to TRBD1 (6 bases). The TCR originated in a male donor in good health and CMV-seronegative. Sample: PBMCs. Here the CDR3 DNA reads TGTGCCAGCAGTTTATGGGGACAAACACGTAACTATGGCTACACCTTC. Protein product: CASSLWGQTRNYGYTF.